Listed here are 28 T cell receptor beta chains from one sample, sequenced in a study of OX40 agonist ivuxolimab in advanced cancers. Some clones are missing from TCRdb's copy, which holds only in-frame ones; the method was immunoSEQ multiplex PCR. The table shows approximately 100,000 clones, with 92% occurring only once. The material was CD4+ or CD8+ T cells sorted from blood, obtained in a trial of the OX40 agonist ivuxolimab. The source of these receptors is an adult with an advanced solid tumor such as melanoma, head and neck, liver or kidney cancer.

The rearrangement uses TRBV29-1 and TRBJ1-1; 12 bases fit TRBD1. The germline V gene has CDR1 SQVTM and CDR2 ANQGSEA. Germline trimming cut 7 bases from V and 8 bases from J; bases unmatched to any gene: 5. CDR3 size: 12 residues. The CDR3 sequence: CSESGTGGEAFF. The DNA for the CDR3 is TGCAGCGAAAGTGGGACAGGGGGCGAAGCTTTCTTT.

V gene TRBV18 combines with J gene TRBJ2-3; 10 nucleotides match TRBD2. CDR1 is KGHSH and CDR2 is LQKENI in the germline V gene. The CDR3 covers 14 residues. V lost 8 bases and J lost 2; bases outside the gene matches: 4. The CDR3 is CASRTSGNTDTQYF. The CDR3 DNA follows: TGTGCCAGCCGAACTAGCGGGAACACAGATACGCAGTATTTT.

V usage is TRBV6-5 and J usage is TRBJ1-1; D gene uncertain. The CDR3 runs 11 residues. Germline V gene sequence: CDR1 MNHEY, CDR2 SVGAGI. V was pared by 4 bases and J by 11 bases, with 11 bases between. The CDR3 DNA reads as TGTGCCAGCAGTTCCCTTTACGAGGCTTTCTTT. Translated: CASSSLYEAFF.

The chain has TRBV5-4 and TRBJ1-6; 8 bases match TRBD1. Losses at the gene ends were 3 bases for V and 4 bases for J; bases not matched to a gene: 3. The CDR3 sequence is 15 residues long. Germline V CDR1 and CDR2: SGHNT, YYREEE (reference sequence). The CDR3: CASSSGTGYNSPLHF. The CDR3 DNA sequence: TGTGCCAGCAGCTCCGGGACAGGTTATAATTCACCCCTCCACTTT.

This chain connects TRBV2 to TRBJ2-1; 7 bases agree with TRBD2. Germline V gene sequence: CDR1 SNHLY, CDR2 FYNNEI. V shed 1 base and J 4 bases; nucleotides not matched to a gene: 7. The CDR3 consists of 16 residues. CDR3 coding DNA: TGTGCCAGCAGTGAAGACCGACCGGGGGGTTACAATGAGCAGTTCTTC. Its protein is CASSEDRPGGYNEQFF.

This sequence joins TRBV11-2 and TRBJ1-3, with a weak D call TRBD1 (6 bases). Deletions cut 4 bases from V and 0 bases from J, with 19 bases between. The germline CDR1 and CDR2 sequences are SGHAT and FQNNGV. This CDR3 has 18 amino acids. The CDR3 nucleotides read TGTGCCAGCAGCTCCACCCGGGACACCGGAGTCTCTGGAAACACCATATATTTT. Its translation is CASSSTRDTGVSGNTIYF.

CDR3 protein: CASSESWGIEAFF. CDR3 DNA sequence: TGTGCCAGCAGTGAATCTTGGGGAATTGAAGCTTTCTTT. The chain links TRBV6-5 to TRBJ1-1; D remains unclear. This CDR3 is 13 amino acids long. Trimming removed 5 bases from V and 7 bases from J, with 14 bases in between. Germline-derived CDR1 and CDR2 are MNHEY and SVGAGI.

The chain has TRBV5-1 and TRBJ2-3; 11 bases line up with TRBD2. Losses at the gene ends were 5 bases for V and 14 bases for J; bases not matched to a gene: 10. CDR3 length equals 13 residues. Germline assignment: CDR1 SGHRS and CDR2 YFSETQ. The CDR3 sequence: CASSSPTSGVVYF. The CDR3 DNA follows: TGCGCCAGCAGTTCCCCGACTAGCGGGGTGGTGTATTTT.

The chain recombines TRBV19 with TRBJ2-5, with no clear D. V was clipped by 10 bases and J by 4 bases, with 10 bases between them. CDR1 is LNHDA and CDR2 is SQIVND in the germline V gene (reference sequence). This CDR3 comprises 11 residues. In DNA form, the CDR3 reads TGTGCCACTAGAACTGGAGAGACCCAGTACTTC. Its protein is CATRTGETQYF. Supplemented by reference TRBV19 and TRBJ2-5, the full variable domain reads DGGITQSPKYLFRKEGQNVTLSCEQNLNHDAMYWYRQDPGQGLRLIYYSQIVNDFQKGDIAEGYSVSREKKESFPLTVTSAQKNPTAFYLCATRTGETQYFGPGTRLLVL.

The V call is TRBV5-8, the J call TRBJ2-1; 12 bases are shared with TRBD2. Germline-derived CDR1 and CDR2 are SGHTS and YDEGEE. V lost 4 bases to trimming and J lost 16 bases; unmatched junction nucleotides: 18. There are 16 residues in the CDR3. The CDR3 region has the DNA TGTGCCAGCAGCACAGGGGGGGGGACTAGCGGGTCTCTGGGATTCTTC. Translated: CASSTGGGTSGSLGFF.

The V call is TRBV11-2, the J call TRBJ1-6; D ambiguous. Trimming took off 5 bases at V and 8 bases at J, with 13 bases between the two ends. There are 14 residues in the CDR3. The V gene's germline CDR1 is SGHAT and CDR2 FQNNGV. The CDR3 protein is CASSPDRPDSPLHF. The DNA for the CDR3 is TGTGCCAGCAGCCCCGATCGACCGGATTCACCCCTCCACTTT.

The chain combines TRBV30 with TRBJ1-2, with 11 bases that match TRBD1. CDR3 size: 15 residues. The germline gives CDR1 GTSNPN, CDR2 SVGIG (reference sequence). V lost 0 bases to trimming and J lost 4 bases; unmatched junction nucleotides: 4. The CDR3 DNA reads TGTGCCTGGAGTGTATGGGACAGGGGGTTCTATGGCTACACCTTC. This gives the protein CAWSVWDRGFYGYTF.

The chain couples TRBV9 to TRBJ2-1; 7 bases match TRBD2. The CDR3 runs to 14 residues. The V gene's germline CDR1 is SGDLS and CDR2 YYNGEE. V trimming: 3 bases; J trimming: 7 bases; junction bases outside the gene matches: 7. This chain's CDR3 is CASSAGTIDNEQFF. In DNA, the CDR3 is TGTGCCAGCAGCGCCGGGACTATTGATAATGAGCAGTTCTTC.

This chain links TRBV6-1 with TRBJ1-1; D unclear. V lost 5 bases and J 3 bases, leaving 7 bases between the germline ends. Germline CDR1 reads MNHNS; CDR2 reads SASEGT. This CDR3 region has 12 residues. CDR3 amino acids: CASSFRDTEAFF. CDR3 coding DNA: TGTGCCAGCAGTTTCCGGGACACTGAAGCTTTCTTT.

The V and J genes are TRBV2 and TRBJ2-7; 13 nucleotides line up with TRBD2. V was clipped by 4 bases and J by 4 bases; unmatched bases: 4. This CDR3 contains 15 residues. From germline, CDR1 is SNHLY and CDR2 FYNNEI. The CDR3 sequence is CASSATSGRGYEQYF. The CDR3 DNA sequence: TGTGCCAGCAGTGCTACTAGCGGGAGGGGGTACGAGCAGTACTTC.

This chain connects TRBV6-5 to TRBJ2-7; 10 bases map to TRBD1. This CDR3 comprises 15 residues. The germline gives CDR1 MNHEY, CDR2 SVGAGI. The V gene end was trimmed by 7 bases and the J gene end by 2 bases; junction bases not matched to a gene: 8. The CDR3 sequence is CASTRGTGDTYEQYF. The CDR3 DNA is TGTGCCAGCACCCGCGGGACAGGGGATACCTACGAGCAGTACTTC.

CDR3 coding DNA: TGCGCCAGCAGCGACTTTCAGGGGGAAGAGACCCAGTACTTC. Residues: CASSDFQGEETQYF. The chain links TRBV10-1 to TRBJ2-5, with 7 bases fitting TRBD1. Trimming removed 6 bases from V and 3 bases from J; junction bases left unmatched: 7. There are 14 residues in the CDR3. Germline V gives CDR1 WNHNN, CDR2 SYGVQD (reference sequence).

V usage is TRBV13 and J usage is TRBJ2-7, with TRBD2 matching over 14 bases. V lost 5 bases, J lost 2 bases, and 5 bases stayed unmatched. The V gene's germline CDR1 is PRHDT and CDR2 FYEKMQ (reference sequence). The length of the CDR3 is 16 residues. Here the CDR3 DNA reads TGTGCCAGCAGCCAGGGACTAGCGGGAGTTCCCTACGAGCAGTACTTC. Translated, it gives CASSQGLAGVPYEQYF.

This chain connects TRBV2 to TRBJ2-7, with TRBD2 matching 8 bases. Germline CDR1 is SNHLY and CDR2 is FYNNEI. The CDR3 covers 16 residues. Losses at the gene ends were 5 bases for V and 6 bases for J; bases not matched to a gene: 15. The DNA of the CDR3 is TGTGCCAGCAGTAAAACCTCGGGACTAGGTGGGTTCGAGCAGTACTTC. Translation: CASSKTSGLGGFEQYF. The full variable domain, with the rest looked up from reference TRBV2 and TRBJ2-7, is EPEVTQTPSHQVTQMGQEVILRCVPISNHLYFYWYRQILGQKVEFLVSFYNNEISEKSEIFDDQFSVERPDGSNFTLKIRSTKLEDSAMYFCASSKTSGLGGFEQYFGPGTRLTVT.

In its sample, this clone was seen a few times. The chain is built from TRBV5-1 and TRBJ2-5, with D tentatively TRBD1 or TRBD2 (7 bases each). Germline V CDR1 and CDR2: SGHRS, YFSETQ. This CDR3 comprises 16 residues. Trimming shortened V by 4 bases and J by 4 bases, and 20 bases separated the two germline ends. CDR3 loop: CASSRTSQGGGETQYF. CDR3 nucleotides: TGCGCCAGCAGCCGCACCAGCCAGGGGGGGGGAGAGACCCAGTACTTC.

The chain has TRBV19 and TRBJ1-5; D ambiguous. V lost 7 bases and J lost 4, with 14 bases in between. Germline V lookup: CDR1 LNHDA, CDR2 SQIVND (reference sequence). This CDR3 contains 14 residues. CDR3: CASTLGALNQPQHF. The CDR3 DNA is TGTGCCAGTACCCTAGGCGCCCTAAATCAGCCCCAGCATTTT.

This chain connects TRBV7-9 to TRBJ1-6; no reliable D call. Trimming pared 3 bases from V and 10 bases from J, leaving 13 bases between. In germline, CDR1 is SEHNR, CDR2 FQNEAQ (reference sequence). The CDR3 runs 14 residues. The CDR3 sequence is CASSFGGMRSPLHF. Written as DNA, the CDR3 is TGTGCCAGCAGCTTTGGAGGGATGAGGTCACCCCTCCACTTT.

V usage is TRBV11-3 and J usage is TRBJ2-7, with a tentative D call TRBD1 (6 bases). V was shortened by 5 bases and J by 5 bases, with 16 bases between the two germline ends. CDR1 SGHNT and CDR2 YENEEA come from the germline V gene. This CDR3 comprises 14 residues. The CDR3 region has the DNA TGTGCCAGCAGCGCAGGGGTACGAATCCACGAGCAGTACTTC. Its translation: CASSAGVRIHEQYF.

This sequence joins TRBV2 and TRBJ2-1; tentatively, D is TRBD2 (6 bases). Trimming removed 4 bases from V and 2 bases from J, with 15 bases in between. The CDR3 length is 16 residues. Germline V gene data show CDR1 as SNHLY and CDR2 as FYNNEI. The CDR3 nucleotides read TGTGCCAGCAGTGGCACGGCGGGGCGGGCCTACAATGAGCAGTTCTTC. Translation gives CASSGTAGRAYNEQFF.

The chain links TRBV7-6 to TRBJ2-2; TRBD1 matches 9 bases. Germline trimming cut 3 bases from V and 3 bases from J; bases unmatched to any gene: 5. Germline-derived CDR1 and CDR2 are SGHVS and FNYEAQ. The CDR3 length is 16 residues. The chain's CDR3 is CASSFGTGWDTGELFF. DNA for the CDR3: TGTGCCAGCAGCTTCGGGACAGGGTGGGACACCGGGGAGCTGTTTTTT.

V and J are TRBV7-9 and TRBJ2-5; tentatively, D is TRBD2 (5 bases). This CDR3 is 18 amino acids long. V dropped 0 bases and J dropped 2 bases, with 19 bases sitting between them. Germline V CDR1 and CDR2: SEHNR, FQNEAQ (reference sequence). CDR3 nucleotides: TGTGCCAGCAGCTTAGCGAGGTCGGGGATGGCCGAACAAGAGACCCAGTACTTC. This gives the protein CASSLARSGMAEQETQYF.

CDR3 DNA sequence: TGTGCCAGCAGCTTAGACAGACAAGAGACCCAGTACTTC. Amino acid sequence: CASSLDRQETQYF. The chain links TRBV11-2 to TRBJ2-5, with D hard to call. Trimming pared 0 bases from V and 2 bases from J, leaving 4 bases between. The CDR3 totals 13 residues. Germline V CDR1 and CDR2: SGHAT, FQNNGV.

The rearrangement uses TRBV9 and TRBJ1-6, with D possibly TRBD1 on 5 matching bases. In germline, CDR1 is SGDLS, CDR2 YYNGEE. The CDR3 runs to 18 residues. The V end was cut by 4 bases, the J end by 8 bases, with 25 bases between. The CDR3: CASSSRRRGGAGDSPLHF. CDR3 sequence (DNA): TGTGCCAGCAGCTCCAGACGTCGAGGAGGGGCCGGGGATTCACCCCTCCACTTT. Combining the CDR3 with reference TRBV9 and TRBJ1-6 gives the whole variable domain DSGVTQTPKHLITATGQRVTLRCSPRSGDLSVYWYQQSLDQGLQFLIQYYNGEERAKGNILERFSAQQFPDLHSELNLSSLELGDSALYFCASSSRRRGGAGDSPLHFGNGTRLTVT.